The clone carrying this TCR beta chain was picked up many times. The entry originates in a study of Graves' ophthalmopathy and Graves' hyperthyroidism. The authors amplified TCR beta CDR3 regions, and they did so from RNA transcripts for repertoire sequencing. In the first round, RT-PCR was carried out with HTBI primers, and a multiplex PCR formed the second round. From the multiplex PCR reads, TCRdb called clonotypes with MiXCR, one entry per CDR3 protein. The top ten clones hold roughly 2.6% of a sample with some 360,000 distinct CDR3 sequences, about a sixth of them seen once. Uncontrolled infections, pregnancy, lactation or other autoimmune diseases led to patient exclusion. The CDR3 length is 16 residues. Germline assignment: CDR1 MNHEY and CDR2 SVGAGI. V dropped 8 bases and J dropped 1; count of bases not matched to a gene: 14.

This receptor was taken from an adult woman with stable Graves' hyperthyroidism. Sample: peripheral blood. The gene calls are TRBV6-5 and TRBJ2-7; 7 bases agree with TRBD1. Here the CDR3 DNA reads TGTGCCAGCCTAGACAGGGTACAAGGTCTTTCCTACGAGCAGTACTTC. Protein: CASLDRVQGLSYEQYF.